The 25 T cell receptor beta chains reported below all come from one sample, sequenced in a study of blood T cell repertoires in COVID-19. Profiled with immunoSEQ multiplex PCR; TCRdb holds only in-frame clones, not every one. In the table there are more than 90,000 clones, around 79% of which are singletons. Sample: peripheral blood. These TCRs come from a man aged 50-59 years with acute or convalescent COVID-19.

The chain uses TRBV2 and TRBJ2-1, with 7 positions matching TRBD2. The V gene end was trimmed by 5 bases and the J gene end by 6 bases; junction bases not matched to a gene: 13. The CDR3 has 16 amino acids. Per germline, CDR1 SNHLY and CDR2 FYNNEI. CDR3 protein: CASSHEGLADLNEQFF. Written as DNA, the CDR3 is TGTGCCAGCAGTCATGAGGGGCTAGCGGACCTCAATGAGCAGTTCTTC.

This sequence joins TRBV6-5 and TRBJ2-1; weak D call: TRBD2 (6 bases). Germline V lookup: CDR1 MNHEY, CDR2 SVGAGI. The germline V and J ends were trimmed by 6 bases and 7 bases, with 19 bases remaining between them. This CDR3 is 15 amino acids long. DNA for the CDR3: TGTGCCAGCAGACCCCTACTGGGGGGTGGAAATGAGCAGTTCTTC. Translation: CASRPLLGGGNEQFF.

J is TRBJ2-5 and V is TRBV18; TRBD1 is a possible D gene (6 bases). The CDR3 totals 17 residues. CDR1 is KGHSH and CDR2 is LQKENI in the germline V gene. V was clipped by 0 bases and J by 4 bases, with 18 bases between them. CDR3: CASSPPGTGSEGETQYF. In nucleotides, the CDR3 is TGTGCCAGCTCACCACCGGGCACAGGGTCCGAGGGAGAGACCCAGTACTTC.

The J gene is TRBJ2-3, the V gene TRBV5-6; 9 bases agree with TRBD2. The CDR3 length is 17 residues. Germline V gene sequence: CDR1 SGHDT, CDR2 YYEEEE. The J segment lost 3 bases and the V segment lost 4 bases, leaving 12 bases of the junction unmatched. Here the CDR3 reads CASSLLGERGETDTQYF. Written as DNA, the CDR3 is TGTGCCAGCAGCCTGCTTGGGGAGCGGGGGGAGACAGATACGCAGTATTTT.

The chain links TRBV9 to TRBJ2-7; D possibly corresponds to TRBD2 (5 bases). Germline values: CDR1 SGDLS, CDR2 YYNGEE. Trimming took off 3 bases at V and 4 bases at J, with 5 bases between the two ends. The CDR3 totals 11 residues. The CDR3 DNA sequence: TGTGCCAGCAGCGCGGGGTACGAGCAGTACTTC. This encodes CASSAGYEQYF. Complete variable domain (other parts from reference TRBV9 and TRBJ2-7): DSGVTQTPKHLITATGQRVTLRCSPRSGDLSVYWYQQSLDQGLQFLIQYYNGEERAKGNILERFSAQQFPDLHSELNLSSLELGDSALYFCASSAGYEQYFGPGTRLTVT.

The V and J genes are TRBV14 and TRBJ2-5, with 8 positions matching TRBD2. Germline values: CDR1 SGHDN, CDR2 FVKESK. The V segment lost 5 bases and the J segment 0 bases; nucleotides outside the gene matches: 14. This CDR3 region has 18 residues. CDR3 in amino acids: CASSKGGWTSRDQETQYF. In nucleotides, the CDR3 is TGTGCCAGCAGCAAGGGGGGATGGACTAGCAGGGACCAAGAGACCCAGTACTTC. The variable domain in full, completed from reference TRBV14 and TRBJ2-5, reads EAGVTQFPSHSVIEKGQTVTLRCDPISGHDNLYWYRRVMGKEIKFLLHFVKESKQDESGMPNNRFLAERTGGTYSTLKVQPAELEDSGVYFCASSKGGWTSRDQETQYFGPGTRLLVL.

The chain carries TRBV5-1 and TRBJ1-6; 8 bases are a match to TRBD1. With 0 bases clipped from V and 7 bases from J, the junction kept 6 bases outside the gene matches. Germline V gene lookup returns CDR1 SGHRS and CDR2 YFSETQ. The length of the CDR3 is 16 residues. As DNA, the CDR3 is TGCGCCAGCAGCTTGGCAATAGGACAGGGCAATTCACCCCTCCACTTT. Translating it yields CASSLAIGQGNSPLHF.

The chain couples TRBV5-4 to TRBJ2-5; 12 bases are a match to TRBD1. V trimming: 2 bases; J trimming: 5 bases; junction bases outside the gene matches: 4. Germline V gives CDR1 SGHNT, CDR2 YYREEE (reference sequence). CDR3 size: 15 residues. This CDR3 is CASSFWDRGRETQYF. The DNA of the CDR3 is TGTGCCAGCAGCTTCTGGGACAGGGGGCGGGAGACCCAGTACTTC.

V and J are TRBV7-2 and TRBJ2-5, with no clear D. The V gene lost 5 bases and the J gene lost 5 bases, with 6 bases spanning the gap. Germline V gene lookup returns CDR1 SGHTA and CDR2 FQGNSA. The CDR3 totals 11 residues. This chain's CDR3 is CASSPRETQYF. CDR3 bases: TGTGCCAGCAGCCCCAGGGAGACCCAGTACTTC.

This rearrangement joins TRBV3-1 (or the pseudogene TRBV3-2) to TRBJ1-6; 9 nucleotides align to TRBD1. CDR1 and CDR2 (germline): LGHDT, YNNKEL (reference sequence). Unmatched junction bases numbered 11, after V lost 10 bases and J lost 10 bases. The CDR3 runs to 14 residues. The CDR3 loop reads CATSIQGAGSPLHF. CDR3 nucleotide sequence: TGTGCCACCTCCATACAGGGGGCAGGATCACCCCTCCACTTT.

The rearrangement uses TRBV24-1 and TRBJ1-4; 7 bases map to TRBD1. The ends lost 4 bases at V and 5 bases at J; junction bases unmatched: 6. Germline V gene lookup returns CDR1 KGHDR and CDR2 SFDVKD. The CDR3 extends over 15 amino acids. The CDR3 DNA is TGTGCCACCAGTGACTCCGGGACAGAAAATGAAAAACTGTTTTTT. Translating gives CATSDSGTENEKLFF.

V is TRBV5-1 and J is TRBJ1-4; 7 bases are a match to TRBD1. V shed 0 bases and J 2 bases; nucleotides not matched to a gene: 4. Germline values: CDR1 SGHRS, CDR2 YFSETQ. CDR3 length equals 16 residues. For the CDR3, the DNA is TGCGCCAGCAGCTTGGTTATAGGGGGCACTAATGAAAAACTGTTTTTT. As protein: CASSLVIGGTNEKLFF. Together with reference TRBV5-1 and TRBJ1-4, the CDR3 gives the full variable domain: KAGVTQTPRYLIKTRGQQVTLSCSPISGHRSVSWYQQTPGQGLQFLFEYFSETQRNKGNFPGRFSGRQFSNSRSEMNVSTLELGDSALYLCASSLVIGGTNEKLFFGSGTQLSVL.

The rearrangement joins TRBV5-1 to TRBJ2-7; TRBD1 agrees at 9 bases. CDR1 and CDR2 from the germline V gene are SGHRS and YFSETQ. With V trimmed by 0 bases and J by 1 base, 2 bases remained unmatched. This CDR3 has 15 amino acids. CDR3: CASSLDGTGSYEQYF. In DNA, the CDR3 is TGCGCCAGCAGCTTGGACGGGACAGGGTCCTACGAGCAGTACTTC.

The chain recombines TRBV11-3 with TRBJ2-3, with TRBD2 identical over 7 bases. The ends lost 3 bases at V and 3 bases at J; junction bases unmatched: 12. CDR3 length: 17 amino acids. In germline, CDR1 is SGHNT, CDR2 YENEEA. The CDR3 coding sequence is TGTGCCAGCAGCTTGCGCGGGAGTTGGAGTAGGACAGATACGCAGTATTTT. It codes for CASSLRGSWSRTDTQYF.

The chain is built from TRBV5-1 and TRBJ2-1; 14 positions match TRBD2. Germline V gene lookup returns CDR1 SGHRS and CDR2 YFSETQ. The CDR3 contains 21 residues. V gave up 2 bases and J gave up 0 bases; unmatched junction bases: 13. This CDR3 is CASSLIDWTSGGTRSYNEQFF. The DNA of the CDR3 is TGCGCCAGCAGCTTAATCGACTGGACTAGCGGGGGGACCCGCTCCTACAATGAGCAGTTCTTC.

The V and J genes are TRBV21-1 and TRBJ2-5; TRBD2 is taken as the D call from the table, unchecked against the DNA. TRBV21-1 is a pseudogene. This CDR3 has 17 residues. CDR3 in DNA: TGTGCCAGCAGGAACCCCCGTAGCGGGAGGCACCAAGAGACCCAGTACTTC. This encodes CASRNPRSGRHQETQYF.

The rearrangement joins TRBV28 to TRBJ2-6; weak D call: TRBD1 (5 bases). The CDR3 is 16 amino acids. Trimming left V 5 bases short and J 4 bases short, with 15 bases between. The germline V gene encodes CDR1 MDHEN and CDR2 SYDVKM. The CDR3 loop is CASSLEGVSGANVLTF. In nucleotides, the CDR3 is TGTGCCAGCAGTCTGGAAGGGGTATCAGGGGCCAACGTCCTGACTTTC.

The chain employs TRBV15 and TRBJ2-1; D ambiguous. CDR3 size: 16 residues. Trimming took 5 bases from V and 8 from J, leaving 22 bases between them. In germline, CDR1 is LNHNV, CDR2 YYDKDF (reference sequence). CDR3 nucleotide sequence: TGTGCCACCAGCCTCCCTTATGAGCTGAGTATTCATGAGCAGTTCTTC. Translated, it gives CATSLPYELSIHEQFF.

The gene calls are TRBV5-6 and TRBJ2-5; no clear D. V was cut by 2 bases and J by 4 bases, with 9 bases left in between. The CDR3 spans 13 residues. Looked up from germline, CDR1 is SGHDT and CDR2 is YYEEEE. The CDR3 DNA follows: TGTGCCAGCAGCTTAGTTGGCGGAGAGACCCAGTACTTC. The encoded protein is CASSLVGGETQYF.

The chain couples TRBV18 to TRBJ2-3; 8 bases are a match to TRBD2. The CDR3 is 16 amino acids. V lost 5 bases and J lost 5; bases outside the gene matches: 12. Per the germline V gene, CDR1 is KGHSH and CDR2 is LQKENI. This chain's CDR3 is CASSILAGSLKDTQYF. CDR3 DNA sequence: TGTGCCAGCTCAATCTTAGCGGGATCCCTGAAAGATACGCAGTATTTT.

As concerns this clone: A single base separates this from a much larger clone, so it may be a read error. The sample holds other DNA sequences that translate to the same CDR3. V is TRBV11-3 and J is TRBJ1-1; TRBD1 might be the D (5 bases). The ends were cut back, 0 bases at V and 5 bases at J, with 7 bases in the middle. The CDR3 runs 13 residues. In germline, CDR1 is SGHNT, CDR2 YENEEA. For the CDR3, the DNA is TGTGCCAGCAGCTTAGACAGGGATACTGAAGCTTTCTTT. Its protein is CASSLDRDTEAFF.

The chain recombines TRBV19 with TRBJ2-3; TRBD2 matches 9 bases. Germline CDR1 reads LNHDA; CDR2 reads SQIVND (reference sequence). V was clipped by 9 bases and J by 5 bases; unmatched bases: 12. The CDR3 is 15 amino acids. CDR3 DNA sequence: TGTGCCAGCACGCCTAGCGGGGCCGCTGAAGATACGCAGTATTTT. As protein: CASTPSGAAEDTQYF.

The V and J genes are TRBV30 and TRBJ1-5, with a tentative D call TRBD1 (5 bases). The length of the CDR3 is 14 residues. V was pared by 0 bases and J by 3 bases, with 9 bases between. Germline V gives CDR1 GTSNPN, CDR2 SVGIG (reference sequence). CDR3: CAWSVNRLNQPQHF. Here the CDR3 DNA reads TGTGCCTGGAGTGTAAACAGGCTCAATCAGCCCCAGCATTTT.

The J gene is TRBJ1-5, the V gene TRBV19; possible D gene TRBD1, 5 bases. The CDR3 extends over 15 amino acids. Germline V gene sequence: CDR1 LNHDA, CDR2 SQIVND (reference sequence). Deletions cut 5 bases from V and 0 bases from J, with 11 bases between. CDR3 sequence (DNA): TGTGCCAGTAGTGTGACAGCTTATAGCAATCAGCCCCAGCATTTT. This translates into CASSVTAYSNQPQHF.

V usage is TRBV20-1 and J usage is TRBJ2-2; TRBD2 matches at 7 bases. CDR3 size: 15 residues. Trimming at V came to 3 bases and at J to 3 bases, leaving 7 bases not matched to a gene. The germline V gene encodes CDR1 DFQATT and CDR2 SNEGSKA (reference sequence). CDR3 coding DNA: TGCAGTGCTAGTTCGCGCGGGAGTCACACCGGGGAGCTGTTTTTT. Its protein is CSASSRGSHTGELFF.